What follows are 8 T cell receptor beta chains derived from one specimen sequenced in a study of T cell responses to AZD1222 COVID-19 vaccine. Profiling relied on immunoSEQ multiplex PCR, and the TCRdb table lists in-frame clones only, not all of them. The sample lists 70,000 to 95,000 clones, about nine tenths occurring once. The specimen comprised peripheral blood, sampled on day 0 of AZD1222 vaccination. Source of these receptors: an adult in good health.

This CDR3 is CASRGERPLYYEQYF. CDR3 sequence (DNA): TGCGCCAGTAGGGGAGAGAGGCCACTATACTACGAGCAGTACTTC. The V gene is TRBV5-1, the J gene TRBJ2-7, with D tentatively TRBD1 or TRBD2 (5 bases each). The germline V and J ends were trimmed by 8 bases and 3 bases, with 21 bases remaining between them. The CDR3 is 15 residues long. Germline CDR1 SGHRS, CDR2 YFSETQ. The variable domain in full, with the rest retrieved from reference TRBV5-1 and TRBJ2-7, is KAGVTQTPRYLIKTRGQQVTLSCSPISGHRSVSWYQQTPGQGLQFLFEYFSETQRNKGNFPGRFSGRQFSNSRSEMNVSTLELGDSALYLCASRGERPLYYEQYFGPGTRLTVT.

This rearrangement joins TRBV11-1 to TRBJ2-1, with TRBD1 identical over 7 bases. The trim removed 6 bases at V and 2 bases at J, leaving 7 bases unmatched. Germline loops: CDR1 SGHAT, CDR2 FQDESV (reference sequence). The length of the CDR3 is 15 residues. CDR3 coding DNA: TGTGCCAGCAGAACGGACAGGCAAGCCTACAATGAGCAGTTCTTC. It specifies CASRTDRQAYNEQFF.

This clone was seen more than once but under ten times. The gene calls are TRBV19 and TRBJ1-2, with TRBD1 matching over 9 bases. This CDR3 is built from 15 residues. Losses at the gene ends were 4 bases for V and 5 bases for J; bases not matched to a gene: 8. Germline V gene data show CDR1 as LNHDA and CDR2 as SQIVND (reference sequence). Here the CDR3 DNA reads TGTGCCAGTAGTACCTCACAGGGGGCGCCGTATGGCTACACCTTC. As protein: CASSTSQGAPYGYTF.

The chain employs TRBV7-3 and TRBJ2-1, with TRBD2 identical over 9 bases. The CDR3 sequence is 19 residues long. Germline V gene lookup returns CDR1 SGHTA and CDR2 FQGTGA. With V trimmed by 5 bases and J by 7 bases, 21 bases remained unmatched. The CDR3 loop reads CASSPRARGGTQLGNEQFF. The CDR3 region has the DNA TGTGCCAGCAGCCCAAGGGCGCGGGGGGGCACCCAGCTGGGGAATGAGCAGTTCTTC.

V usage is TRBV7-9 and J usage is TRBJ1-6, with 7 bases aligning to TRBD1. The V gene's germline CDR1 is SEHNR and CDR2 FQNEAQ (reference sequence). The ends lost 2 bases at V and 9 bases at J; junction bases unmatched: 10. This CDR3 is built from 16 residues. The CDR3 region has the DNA TGTGCCAGCAGCTTATCTGGGGGAACAGGGGTTTCACCCCTCCACTTT. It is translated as CASSLSGGTGVSPLHF.

The DNA for the CDR3 is TGTGCCAGCGGAGACCCCAATCAGCCCCAGCATTTT. This encodes CASGDPNQPQHF. The V gene is TRBV2, the J gene TRBJ1-5, with D hard to call. This CDR3 contains 12 residues. Deletions cut 8 bases from V and 3 bases from J, with 8 bases between. Looked up from germline, CDR1 is SNHLY and CDR2 is FYNNEI.

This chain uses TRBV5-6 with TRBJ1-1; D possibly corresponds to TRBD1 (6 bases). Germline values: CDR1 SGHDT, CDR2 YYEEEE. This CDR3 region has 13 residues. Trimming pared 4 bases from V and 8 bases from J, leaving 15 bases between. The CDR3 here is CASSTSPGTEAFF. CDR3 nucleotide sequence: TGTGCCAGCAGCACCTCCCCCGGGACAGAAGCTTTCTTT.

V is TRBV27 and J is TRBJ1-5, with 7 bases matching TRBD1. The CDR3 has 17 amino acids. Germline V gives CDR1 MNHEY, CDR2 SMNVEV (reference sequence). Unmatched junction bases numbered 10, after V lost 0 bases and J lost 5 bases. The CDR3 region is CASSLSAGGSGHQPQHF. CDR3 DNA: TGTGCCAGCAGTTTATCTGCAGGGGGTTCAGGACATCAGCCCCAGCATTTT.